This TCR beta chain was documented in a study of beta chain features in type 1 diabetes. The germline CDR1 and CDR2 sequences are SGDLS and YYNGEE. This CDR3 is 18 amino acids long. Trimming took 2 bases from V and 0 from J, leaving 17 bases between them. This clone was observed a handful of times. Every isolated RNA sample was fully reverse transcribed, so sequencing captured expressed TCRB transcripts. Clones were read by immunoSEQ multiplex PCR, and TCRdb kept only the in-frame ones, dropping some. Here the sample spans 350,000 to 450,000 clones, roughly 14% being singletons. The specimen sequenced was naive CD4+ T cells from blood. The clonotype comes from a man in his thirties or forties in good health. The rearrangement links TRBV9 to TRBJ2-2; D is ambiguous. CDR3 sequence reads: CASSVISGLATNTGELFF. In DNA, the CDR3 is TGTGCCAGCAGCGTTATCTCTGGGCTGGCTACGAACACCGGGGAGCTGTTTTTT.